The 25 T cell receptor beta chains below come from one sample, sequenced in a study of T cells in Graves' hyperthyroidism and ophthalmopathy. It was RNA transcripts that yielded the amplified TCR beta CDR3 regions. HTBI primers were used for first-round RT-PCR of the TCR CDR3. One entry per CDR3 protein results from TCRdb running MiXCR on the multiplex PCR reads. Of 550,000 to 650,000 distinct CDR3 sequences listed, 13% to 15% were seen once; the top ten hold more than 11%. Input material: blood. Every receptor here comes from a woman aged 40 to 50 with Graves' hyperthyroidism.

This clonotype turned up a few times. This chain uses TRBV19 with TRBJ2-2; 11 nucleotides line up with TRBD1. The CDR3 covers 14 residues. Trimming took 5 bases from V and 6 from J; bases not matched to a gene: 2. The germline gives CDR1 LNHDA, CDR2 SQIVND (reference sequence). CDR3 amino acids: CASSGQGASGELFF. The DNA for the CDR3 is TGTGCCAGTAGTGGACAGGGGGCGTCCGGGGAGCTGTTTTTT.

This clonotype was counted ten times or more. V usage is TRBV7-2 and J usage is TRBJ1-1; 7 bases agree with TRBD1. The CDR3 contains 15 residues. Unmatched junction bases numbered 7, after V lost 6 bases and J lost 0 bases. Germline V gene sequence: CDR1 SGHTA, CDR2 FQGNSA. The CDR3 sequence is CASRPAGGMNTEAFF. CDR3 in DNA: TGTGCCAGCAGACCAGCAGGGGGGATGAACACTGAAGCTTTCTTT.

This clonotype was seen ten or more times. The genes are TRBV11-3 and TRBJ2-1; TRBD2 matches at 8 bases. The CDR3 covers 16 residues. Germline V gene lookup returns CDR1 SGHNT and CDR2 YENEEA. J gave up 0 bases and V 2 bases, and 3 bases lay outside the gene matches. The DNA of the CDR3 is TGTGCCAGCAGCTTAACTAGCGGAAGCTCCTACAATGAGCAGTTCTTC. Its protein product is CASSLTSGSSYNEQFF.

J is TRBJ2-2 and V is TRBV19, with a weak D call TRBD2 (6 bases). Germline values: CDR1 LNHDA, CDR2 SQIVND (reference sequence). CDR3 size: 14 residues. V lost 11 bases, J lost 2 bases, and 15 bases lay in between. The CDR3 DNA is TGTGCCGCCCGGGGCGGGGTTAACACCGGGGAGCTGTTTTTT. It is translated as CAARGGVNTGELFF. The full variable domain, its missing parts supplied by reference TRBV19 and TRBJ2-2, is DGGITQSPKYLFRKEGQNVTLSCEQNLNHDAMYWYRQDPGQGLRLIYYSQIVNDFQKGDIAEGYSVSREKKESFPLTVTSAQKNPTAFYLCAARGGVNTGELFFGEGSRLTVL.

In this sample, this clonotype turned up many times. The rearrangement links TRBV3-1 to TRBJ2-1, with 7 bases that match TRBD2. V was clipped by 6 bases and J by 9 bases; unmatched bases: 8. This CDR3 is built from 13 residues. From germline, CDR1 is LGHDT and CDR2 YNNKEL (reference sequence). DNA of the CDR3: TGTGCCAGCAGGCAGTCGGCGGGGGTTGAGCAGTTCTTC. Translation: CASRQSAGVEQFF.

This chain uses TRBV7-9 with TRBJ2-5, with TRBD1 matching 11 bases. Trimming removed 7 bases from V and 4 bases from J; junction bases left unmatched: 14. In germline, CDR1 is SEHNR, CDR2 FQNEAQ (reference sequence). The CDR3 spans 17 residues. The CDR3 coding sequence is TGTGCCAGCAACCTGGGCCCGGACAGGGGGCTAGGAGAGACCCAGTACTTC. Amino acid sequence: CASNLGPDRGLGETQYF.

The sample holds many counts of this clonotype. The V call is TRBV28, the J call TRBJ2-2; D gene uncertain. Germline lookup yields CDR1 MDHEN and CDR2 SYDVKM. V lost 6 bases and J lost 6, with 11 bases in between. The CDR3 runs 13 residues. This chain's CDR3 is CASRASNPGELFF. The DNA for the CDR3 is TGTGCCAGCAGAGCCTCTAACCCCGGGGAGCTGTTTTTT.

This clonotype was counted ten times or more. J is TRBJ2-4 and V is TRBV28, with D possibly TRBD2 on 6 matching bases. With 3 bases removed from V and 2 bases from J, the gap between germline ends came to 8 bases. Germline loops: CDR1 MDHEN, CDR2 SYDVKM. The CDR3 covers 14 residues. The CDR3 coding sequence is TGTGCCAGCAGTTTCGGCGGGACCAAAAACATTCAGTACTTC. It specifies CASSFGGTKNIQYF.

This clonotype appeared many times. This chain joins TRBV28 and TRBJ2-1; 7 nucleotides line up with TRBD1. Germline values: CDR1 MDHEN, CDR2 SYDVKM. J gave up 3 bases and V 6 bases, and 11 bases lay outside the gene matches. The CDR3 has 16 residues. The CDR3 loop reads CASRSPGQESYNEQFF. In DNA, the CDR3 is TGTGCCAGCAGATCCCCTGGACAGGAGAGCTACAATGAGCAGTTCTTC.

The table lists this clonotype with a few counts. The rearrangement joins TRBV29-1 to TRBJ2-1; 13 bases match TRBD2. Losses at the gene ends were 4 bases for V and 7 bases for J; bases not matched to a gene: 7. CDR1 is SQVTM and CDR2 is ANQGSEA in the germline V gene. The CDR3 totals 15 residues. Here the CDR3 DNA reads TGCAGCGTTGTTCGGACTAGCGGGAGTACGAATGAGCAGTTCTTC. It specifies CSVVRTSGSTNEQFF.

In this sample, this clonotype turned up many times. The CDR3 DNA follows: TGCGCCAGCAGCTTGGGTCGGGGCGATAGTGAGCAGTACTTC. Amino acids: CASSLGRGDSEQYF. The chain uses TRBV5-1 and TRBJ2-7; D is possibly TRBD1 or TRBD2 (5 bases each). In germline, CDR1 is SGHRS, CDR2 YFSETQ. V lost 0 bases and J lost 7, with 14 bases in between. The CDR3 runs to 14 residues.

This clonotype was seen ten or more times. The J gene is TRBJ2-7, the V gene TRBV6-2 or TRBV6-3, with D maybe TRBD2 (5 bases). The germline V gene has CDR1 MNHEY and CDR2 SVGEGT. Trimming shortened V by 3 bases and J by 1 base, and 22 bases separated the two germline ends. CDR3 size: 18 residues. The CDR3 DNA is TGTGCCAGCAGTTATAACACGTTCAGGACGGGGAATTCCTACGAGCAGTACTTC. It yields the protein CASSYNTFRTGNSYEQYF.

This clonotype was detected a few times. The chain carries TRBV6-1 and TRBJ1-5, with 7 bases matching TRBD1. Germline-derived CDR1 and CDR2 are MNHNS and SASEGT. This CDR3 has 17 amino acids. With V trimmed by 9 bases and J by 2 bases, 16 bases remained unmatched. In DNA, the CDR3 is TGTGCCAGTAAGGGGGCAGTTTCACCTTGGGGCAATCAGCCCCAGCATTTT. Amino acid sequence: CASKGAVSPWGNQPQHF.

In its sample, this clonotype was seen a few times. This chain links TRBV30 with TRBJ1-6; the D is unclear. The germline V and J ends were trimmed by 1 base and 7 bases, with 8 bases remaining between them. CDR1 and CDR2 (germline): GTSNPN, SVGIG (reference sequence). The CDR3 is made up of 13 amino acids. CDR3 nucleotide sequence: TGTGCCTGGAGTGCAAACGTGAATTCACCCCTCCACTTT. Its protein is CAWSANVNSPLHF.

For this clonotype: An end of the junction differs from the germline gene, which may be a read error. DNA for the CDR3: TGTGCCACCAGCAGATTGGGGGGACTAGCGGGAGGGCGGGAGACCCAGCACTTC. Its translation is CATSRLGGLAGGRETQHF. V is TRBV15 and J is TRBJ2-5; 16 nucleotides line up with TRBD2. CDR1 is LNHNV, CDR2 YYDKDF, per germline (reference sequence). CDR3 size: 18 residues.

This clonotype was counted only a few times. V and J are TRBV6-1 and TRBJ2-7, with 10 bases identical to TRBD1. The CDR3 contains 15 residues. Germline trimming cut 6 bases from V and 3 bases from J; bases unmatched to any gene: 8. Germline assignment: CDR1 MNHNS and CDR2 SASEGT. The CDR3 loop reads CASSLEGQGVYEQYF. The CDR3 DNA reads TGTGCCAGCAGCCTAGAAGGACAGGGGGTCTACGAGCAGTACTTC.

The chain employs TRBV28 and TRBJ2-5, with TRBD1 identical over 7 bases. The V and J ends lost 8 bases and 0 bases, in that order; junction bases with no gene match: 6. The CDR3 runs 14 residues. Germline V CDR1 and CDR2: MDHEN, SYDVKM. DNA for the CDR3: TGTGCCAGCGAAAAGACAGGGTACCAAGAGACCCAGTACTTC. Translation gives CASEKTGYQETQYF.

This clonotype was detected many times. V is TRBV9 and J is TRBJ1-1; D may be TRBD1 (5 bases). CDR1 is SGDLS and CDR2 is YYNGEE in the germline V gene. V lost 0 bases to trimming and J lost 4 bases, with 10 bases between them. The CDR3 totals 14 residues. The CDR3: CASSVGVGVTEAFF. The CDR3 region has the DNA TGTGCCAGCAGCGTAGGGGTGGGGGTCACTGAAGCTTTCTTT.

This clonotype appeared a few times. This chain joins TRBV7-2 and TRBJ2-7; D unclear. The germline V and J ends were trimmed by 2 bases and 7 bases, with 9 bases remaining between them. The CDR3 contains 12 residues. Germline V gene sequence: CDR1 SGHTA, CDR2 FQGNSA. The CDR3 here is CASSLFEGEQYF. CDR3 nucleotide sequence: TGTGCCAGCAGCTTATTCGAAGGGGAGCAGTACTTC.

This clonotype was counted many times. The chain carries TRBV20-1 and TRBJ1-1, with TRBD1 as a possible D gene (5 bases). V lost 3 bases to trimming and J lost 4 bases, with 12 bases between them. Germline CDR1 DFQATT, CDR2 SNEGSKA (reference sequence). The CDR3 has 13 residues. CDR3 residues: CSASSRAGTEAFF. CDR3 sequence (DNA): TGCAGTGCTAGTTCCAGGGCGGGCACTGAAGCTTTCTTT.

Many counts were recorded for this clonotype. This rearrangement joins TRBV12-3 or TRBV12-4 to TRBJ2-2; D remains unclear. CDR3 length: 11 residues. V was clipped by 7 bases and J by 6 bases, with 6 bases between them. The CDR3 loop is CASISAGELFF. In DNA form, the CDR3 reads TGTGCCAGCATCTCTGCCGGGGAGCTGTTTTTT.

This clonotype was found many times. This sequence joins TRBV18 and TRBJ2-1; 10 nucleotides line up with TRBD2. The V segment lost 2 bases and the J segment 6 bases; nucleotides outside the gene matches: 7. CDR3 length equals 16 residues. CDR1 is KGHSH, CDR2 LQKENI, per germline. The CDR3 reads CASSPISGRAFNEQFF. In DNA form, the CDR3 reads TGTGCCAGCTCACCAATCAGCGGGAGGGCCTTCAATGAGCAGTTCTTC.

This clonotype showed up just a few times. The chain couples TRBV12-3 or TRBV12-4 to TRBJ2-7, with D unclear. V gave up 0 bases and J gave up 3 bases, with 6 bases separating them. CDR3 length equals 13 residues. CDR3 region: CASSLALDYEQYF. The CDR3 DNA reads TGTGCCAGCAGTTTAGCGTTGGACTACGAGCAGTACTTC.

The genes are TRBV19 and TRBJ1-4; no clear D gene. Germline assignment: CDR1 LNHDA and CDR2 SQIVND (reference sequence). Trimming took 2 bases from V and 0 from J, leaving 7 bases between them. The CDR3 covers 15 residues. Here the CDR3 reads CASSISSATNEKLFF. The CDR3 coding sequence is TGTGCCAGTAGTATATCTTCAGCAACTAATGAAAAACTGTTTTTT.

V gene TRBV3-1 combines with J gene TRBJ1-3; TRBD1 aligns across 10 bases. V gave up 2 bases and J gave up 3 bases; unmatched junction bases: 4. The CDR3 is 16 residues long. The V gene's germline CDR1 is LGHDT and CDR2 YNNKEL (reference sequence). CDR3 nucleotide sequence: TGTGCCAGCAGCCAACGGGACAGGGGTCGTGGAAACACCATATATTTT. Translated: CASSQRDRGRGNTIYF.